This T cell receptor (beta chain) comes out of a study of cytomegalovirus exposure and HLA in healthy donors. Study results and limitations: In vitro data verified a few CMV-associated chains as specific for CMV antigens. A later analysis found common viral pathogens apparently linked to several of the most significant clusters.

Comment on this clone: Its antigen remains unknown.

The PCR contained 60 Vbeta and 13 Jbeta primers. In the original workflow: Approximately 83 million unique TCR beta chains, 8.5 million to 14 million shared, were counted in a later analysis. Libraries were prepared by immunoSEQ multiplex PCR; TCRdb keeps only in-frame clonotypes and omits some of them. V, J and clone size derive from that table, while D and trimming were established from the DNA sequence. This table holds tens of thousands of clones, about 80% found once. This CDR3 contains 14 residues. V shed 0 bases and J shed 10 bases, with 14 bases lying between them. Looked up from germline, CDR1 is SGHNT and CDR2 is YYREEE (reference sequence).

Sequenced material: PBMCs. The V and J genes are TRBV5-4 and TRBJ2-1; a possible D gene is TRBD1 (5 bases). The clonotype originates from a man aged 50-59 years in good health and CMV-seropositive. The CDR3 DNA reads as TGTGCCAGCAGCTTGGATTATGGGGCTTTCGAGCAGTTCTTC. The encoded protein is CASSLDYGAFEQFF.